A single sample gave rise to the 13 T cell receptor beta chains below, sequenced in a study of cytomegalovirus exposure and HLA in healthy donors. The data were produced by immunoSEQ multiplex PCR, yet TCRdb's version contains in-frame clones alone and is incomplete. The sample consists of around 230,000 clones, approximately 83% of them appearing once. The sample comprised PBMCs. The receptor set was obtained from a woman aged 25 to 39 in good health and CMV-seropositive.

The chain joins TRBV11-3 to TRBJ2-5; 8 bases are a match to TRBD2. The junction had 8 bases not matched to a gene; V was cut back by 4 bases and J by 4 bases. The CDR3 is made up of 15 amino acids. The germline gives CDR1 SGHNT, CDR2 YENEEA. The CDR3 is CASSSNYGGGETQYF. CDR3 DNA sequence: TGTGCCAGCAGCTCCAACTACGGGGGGGGAGAGACCCAGTACTTC.

This clone has only a few counts. CDR3 DNA sequence: TGCGCCAGCAGTAGAGCGGGAGGTTGGACAGATACGCAGTATTTT. Translated: CASSRAGGWTDTQYF. The chain has TRBV4-1 and TRBJ2-3, with 9 bases matching TRBD2. The V gene end was trimmed by 6 bases and the J gene end by 3 bases; junction bases not matched to a gene: 7. There are 15 residues in the CDR3. Germline loops: CDR1 MGHRA, CDR2 YSYEKL.

Only one count was recorded for this clone. The DNA for the CDR3 is TGTGCCAGCAGCCGGACAGGGACCTACGAGCAGTACTTC. Translated, it gives CASSRTGTYEQYF. The chain links TRBV11-2 to TRBJ2-7; 8 positions agree with TRBD1. J was trimmed by 2 bases and V by 5 bases; bases with no gene match: 2. This CDR3 is built from 13 residues. CDR1 SGHAT and CDR2 FQNNGV come from the germline V gene.

V gene TRBV2 combines with J gene TRBJ2-2, with a tentative D call TRBD2 (5 bases). Germline V lookup: CDR1 SNHLY, CDR2 FYNNEI. The CDR3 totals 15 residues. V gave up 6 bases and J gave up 0 bases, with 11 bases separating them. The chain's CDR3 is CASRAGSTNTGELFF. The CDR3 coding sequence is TGTGCCAGCAGGGCGGGTTCTACGAACACCGGGGAGCTGTTTTTT.

V usage is TRBV10-3 and J usage is TRBJ2-2, with D possibly TRBD2 on 6 matching bases. V lost 8 bases and J lost 5, with 9 bases in between. The germline CDR1 and CDR2 sequences are ENHRY and SYGVKD. The CDR3 consists of 12 residues. The CDR3 DNA reads TGTGCCATCCGGGACTTGACCGGGGAGCTGTTTTTT. Residues: CAIRDLTGELFF.

This chain uses TRBV10-3 with TRBJ1-5, with a weak D call TRBD1 (5 bases). The V and J ends lost 3 bases and 2 bases respectively, with 11 bases between them. Germline assignment: CDR1 ENHRY and CDR2 SYGVKD. This CDR3 contains 15 residues. The DNA for the CDR3 is TGTGCCATCAGTGAAGTGGGAGGGGGCAATCAGCCCCAGCATTTT. It yields the protein CAISEVGGGNQPQHF.

The chain couples TRBV15 to TRBJ2-7; 8 bases fit TRBD2. Looked up from germline, CDR1 is LNHNV and CDR2 is YYDKDF (reference sequence). The length of the CDR3 is 14 residues. The junction had 7 bases not matched to a gene; V was cut back by 5 bases and J by 4 bases. The CDR3 spells CATSLAGGLYEQYF. The CDR3 region has the DNA TGTGCCACCAGCCTGGCGGGAGGTTTGTACGAGCAGTACTTC.

This chain uses TRBV2 with TRBJ2-5; D remains ambiguous. CDR3 length: 14 residues. Germline loops: CDR1 SNHLY, CDR2 FYNNEI. The V and J ends lost 1 base and 1 base respectively, with 7 bases between them. The CDR3 loop reads CASSEGQVQETQYF. The CDR3 DNA reads TGTGCCAGCAGTGAAGGTCAGGTCCAAGAGACCCAGTACTTC.

This clone was recorded at least ten times. CDR3 DNA sequence: TGCGCCAGCAGCTCGCCGGGACAGGGGTTAGACACCATATATTTT. This translates into CASSSPGQGLDTIYF. This chain uses TRBV5-1 with TRBJ1-3, with 10 bases identical to TRBD1. CDR1 and CDR2 (germline): SGHRS, YFSETQ. CDR3 length: 15 residues. V shed 3 bases, J shed 8 bases, and the junction held 8 bases outside the gene matches.

This rearrangement joins TRBV4-2 to TRBJ2-3, with TRBD2 matching 9 bases. Unmatched junction bases numbered 6, after V lost 0 bases and J lost 5 bases. The germline V gene encodes CDR1 LGHNA and CDR2 YNFKEQ. This CDR3 has 16 amino acids. CDR3 coding DNA: TGTGCCAGCAGCCAAGATTTTAGTAGCGGGAGAGATACGCAGTATTTT. As protein: CASSQDFSSGRDTQYF.

The J gene is TRBJ1-2, the V gene TRBV5-6; no clear D gene. The CDR3 runs to 13 residues. The germline V gene has CDR1 SGHDT and CDR2 YYEEEE. Trimming shortened V by 1 base and J by 1 base, and 5 bases separated the two germline ends. The CDR3 DNA reads TGTGCCAGCAGCTTGACAAATAACTATGGCTACACCTTC. This codes for CASSLTNNYGYTF.

V and J are TRBV10-1 and TRBJ2-7; no firm D call. CDR1 and CDR2 from the germline V gene are WNHNN and SYGVQD (reference sequence). V lost 3 bases and J 0 bases, leaving 9 bases between the germline ends. CDR3 length: 14 amino acids. The CDR3 region is CASSETRYSYEQYF. The CDR3 bases are TGCGCCAGCAGTGAAACGAGGTACTCCTACGAGCAGTACTTC.

J is TRBJ1-1 and V is TRBV7-8; 7 bases fit TRBD1. The CDR3 covers 16 residues. V trimming: 5 bases; J trimming: 4 bases; junction bases outside the gene matches: 13. The germline V gene has CDR1 SGHVS and CDR2 FQNEAQ. The DNA for the CDR3 is TGTGCCAGCAGCCGGACACCACAGGGGACAACCACTGAAGCTTTCTTT. Its translation is CASSRTPQGTTTEAFF.